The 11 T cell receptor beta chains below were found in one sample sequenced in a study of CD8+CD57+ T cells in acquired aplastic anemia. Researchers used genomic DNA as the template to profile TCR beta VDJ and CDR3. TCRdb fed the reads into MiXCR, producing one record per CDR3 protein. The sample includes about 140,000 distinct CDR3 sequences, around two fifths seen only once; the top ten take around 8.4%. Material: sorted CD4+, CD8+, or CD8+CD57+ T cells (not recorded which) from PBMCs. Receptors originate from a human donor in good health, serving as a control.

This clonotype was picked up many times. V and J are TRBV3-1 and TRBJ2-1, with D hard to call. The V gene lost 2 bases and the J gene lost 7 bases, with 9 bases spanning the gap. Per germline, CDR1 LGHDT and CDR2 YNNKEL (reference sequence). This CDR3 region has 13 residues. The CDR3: CASSQLLVNEQFF. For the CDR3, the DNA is TGTGCCAGCAGCCAACTGCTGGTTAATGAGCAGTTCTTC.

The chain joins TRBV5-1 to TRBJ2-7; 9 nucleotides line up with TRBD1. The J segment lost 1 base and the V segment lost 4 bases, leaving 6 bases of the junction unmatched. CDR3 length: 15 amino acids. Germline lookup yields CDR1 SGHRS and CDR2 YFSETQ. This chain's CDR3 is CASSPDRGLSYEQYF. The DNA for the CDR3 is TGCGCCAGCAGCCCGGACAGGGGCTTATCCTACGAGCAGTACTTC.

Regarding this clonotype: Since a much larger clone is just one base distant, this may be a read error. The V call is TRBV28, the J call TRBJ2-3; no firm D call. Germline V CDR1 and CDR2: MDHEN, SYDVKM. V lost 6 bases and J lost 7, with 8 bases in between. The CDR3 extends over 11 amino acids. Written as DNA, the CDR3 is TGTGCCAGCAGCAACCTAAATACGCAGTATTTT. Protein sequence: CASSNLNTQYF.

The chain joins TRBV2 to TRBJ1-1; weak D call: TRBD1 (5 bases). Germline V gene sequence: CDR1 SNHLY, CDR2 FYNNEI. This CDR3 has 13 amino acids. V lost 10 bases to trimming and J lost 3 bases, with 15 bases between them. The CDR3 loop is CATSQGSDTEAFF. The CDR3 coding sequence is TGTGCCACCTCCCAGGGATCGGACACTGAAGCTTTCTTT.

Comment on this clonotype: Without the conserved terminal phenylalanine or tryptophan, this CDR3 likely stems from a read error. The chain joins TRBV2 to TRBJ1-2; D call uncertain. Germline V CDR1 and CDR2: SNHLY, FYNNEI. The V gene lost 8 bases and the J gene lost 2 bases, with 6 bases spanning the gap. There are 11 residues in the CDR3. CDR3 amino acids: CASGVNYGYTS. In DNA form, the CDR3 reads TGTGCCAGCGGAGTAAACTATGGCTACACCTCC.

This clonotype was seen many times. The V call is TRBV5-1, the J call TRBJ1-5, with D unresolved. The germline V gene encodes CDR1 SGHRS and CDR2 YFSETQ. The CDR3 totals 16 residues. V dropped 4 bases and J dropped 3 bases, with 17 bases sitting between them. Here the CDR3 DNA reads TGCGCCAGCAGCCTCCGCCCCTTCCCATCCAATCAGCCCCAGCATTTT. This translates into CASSLRPFPSNQPQHF.

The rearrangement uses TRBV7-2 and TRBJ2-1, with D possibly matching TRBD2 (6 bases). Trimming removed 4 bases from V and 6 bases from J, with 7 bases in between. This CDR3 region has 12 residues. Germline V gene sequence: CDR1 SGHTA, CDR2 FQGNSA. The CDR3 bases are TGTGCCAGCAGCTATAGCGGCAATGAGCAGTTCTTC. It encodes CASSYSGNEQFF.

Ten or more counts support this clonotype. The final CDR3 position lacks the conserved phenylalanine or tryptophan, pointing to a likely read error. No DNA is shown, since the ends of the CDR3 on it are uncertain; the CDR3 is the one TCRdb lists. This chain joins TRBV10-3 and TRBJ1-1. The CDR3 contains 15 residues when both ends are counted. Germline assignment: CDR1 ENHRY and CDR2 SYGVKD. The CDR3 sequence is CAISEGLEGPLSRHV.

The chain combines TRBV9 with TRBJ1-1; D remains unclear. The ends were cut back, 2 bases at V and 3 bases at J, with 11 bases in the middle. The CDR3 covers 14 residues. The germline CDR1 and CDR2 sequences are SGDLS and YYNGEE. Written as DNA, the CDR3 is TGTGCCAGCAGCGTGCAAGGGCATGACACTGAAGCTTTCTTT. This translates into CASSVQGHDTEAFF.

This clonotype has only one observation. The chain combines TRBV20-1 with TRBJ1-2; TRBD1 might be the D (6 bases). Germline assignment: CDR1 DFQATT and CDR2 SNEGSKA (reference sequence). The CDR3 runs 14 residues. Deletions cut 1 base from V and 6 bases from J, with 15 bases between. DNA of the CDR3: TGCAGTGCTAGAGCTCAGGGGTATGAACATGGCTACACCTTC. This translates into CSARAQGYEHGYTF.

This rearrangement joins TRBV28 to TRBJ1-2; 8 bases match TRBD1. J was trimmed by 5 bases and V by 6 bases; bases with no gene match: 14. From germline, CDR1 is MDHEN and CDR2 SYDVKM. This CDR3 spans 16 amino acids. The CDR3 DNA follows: TGTGCCAGCAGGAAACAAGGGGGACAGGCACCGTATGGCTACACCTTC. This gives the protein CASRKQGGQAPYGYTF.